The rows below give T cell receptor beta chains drawn from one sample of a study of cytomegalovirus exposure and HLA in healthy donors. The assay was immunoSEQ multiplex PCR, and TCRdb's table has in-frame clones only and misses some. Of approximately 140,000 clones in the sample, 80% to 85% were seen once. Sequencing used PBMCs. The receptors were gathered from a man younger than 35 in good health and CMV-seronegative. The CDR3 runs from the conserved cysteine through the conserved F or W. The D gene is left open where the match is weak. Clone sizes are given selectively: once, few, many, or a class where the clone is expanded.

clone size,D gene,V gene,CDR3 length,J gene,CDR3 DNA,CDR3 protein
NA,TRBD1,TRBV7-9,18,TRBJ1-1,TGTGCCAGCAGCTTACCCTTACTTTGGACAGGGCCGAACACTGAAGCTTTCTTT,CASSLPLLWTGPNTEAFF
NA,NA,TRBV11-2,14,TRBJ1-5,TGTGCCAGCAGCTTAGATCTGGGAGGTCAGCCCCAGCATTTT,CASSLDLGGQPQHF
NA,NA,TRBV30,16,TRBJ2-7,TGTGCCTGGAGTGGGGGGGGCGTTCGTCCAGCCTACGAGCAGTACTTC,CAWSGGGVRPAYEQYF
NA,NA,TRBV30,13,TRBJ2-6,TGTGCCTGGAGTGTATCAGGGGCCAACGTCCTGACTTTC,CAWSVSGANVLTF
NA,TRBD1,TRBV9,14,TRBJ1-6,TGTGCCAGCAGCGAGGGACAGAGGAATTCACCCCTCCACTTT,CASSEGQRNSPLHF
NA,NA,TRBV6-1,14,TRBJ2-2,TGTGCCAGCAGTGAATGGCAGAACACCGGGGAGCTGTTTTTT,CASSEWQNTGELFF
NA,NA,TRBV7-2,14,TRBJ2-7,TGTGCCAGCAGCCACGGACAGCTACCCTACGAGCAGTACTTC,CASSHGQLPYEQYF
NA,TRBD1,TRBV15,16,TRBJ1-4,TGTGCCACCAGCAGAGAAAGAGGACAGGGGTTTGAAAAACTGTTTTTT,CATSRERGQGFEKLFF
NA,NA,TRBV11-2,15,TRBJ2-5,TGTGCCAGCAGCGCGTCCGGGGGACACCAAGAGACCCAGTACTTC,CASSASGGHQETQYF
NA,TRBD1,TRBV9,14,TRBJ1-1,TGTGCCAGCAGCTCCCAGACAGGGGGCACTGAAGCTTTCTTT,CASSSQTGGTEAFF
NA,NA,TRBV28,12,TRBJ1-1,TGTGCCAGCAGCGAACGGGCAGGGGAAACTTTCTTT,CASSERAGETFF
NA,TRBD2,TRBV7-3,16,TRBJ2-2,TGTGCCAGCAGTTCGCGTTCTAGCGGAACCACCGGGGAGCTGTTTTTT,CASSSRSSGTTGELFF
NA,NA,TRBV11-2,16,TRBJ1-2,TGTGCCAGCAGCTTAGATCCAAGGGGCGCTAACTATGGCTACACCTTC,CASSLDPRGANYGYTF
once,TRBD1,TRBV7-2,13,TRBJ1-1,TGTGCCAGCAGCTTAGGGGACAGGGGAATGGCTTTCTTT,CASSLGDRGMAFF
NA,TRBD1,TRBV9,14,TRBJ1-1,TGTGCCAGCAGTGGGGACAGGGGCGACACTGAAGCTTTCTTT,CASSGDRGDTEAFF
few,NA,TRBV5-6,14,TRBJ2-7,TGTGCCAGCAGCCCCATCTTGAGCTCCTACGAGCAGTACTTC,CASSPILSSYEQYF
NA,NA,TRBV28,15,TRBJ2-3,TGTGCCAGCAGTTTACGTCAGGGGAGCACAGATACGCAGTATTTT,CASSLRQGSTDTQYF
once,TRBD1,TRBV27,15,TRBJ1-1,TGTGCCAGCAGTTTCTCATACAGGGGAAACACTGAAGCTTTCTTT,CASSFSYRGNTEAFF
NA,NA,TRBV4-1,14,TRBJ1-1,TGCGCCAGCAGCCATCCCGGGAGGGACACTGAAGCTTTCTTT,CASSHPGRDTEAFF
NA,TRBD2,TRBV5-1,16,TRBJ2-5,TGCGCCAGCAGCCCCCTTACGGCGGGGGGCCAAGAGACCCAGTACTTC,CASSPLTAGGQETQYF
NA,NA,TRBV11-2,15,TRBJ1-5,TGTGCCAGCAGCTTAGATGCAGGGGTAGGTCAGCCCCAGCATTTT,CASSLDAGVGQPQHF
NA,TRBD1,TRBV5-4,15,TRBJ2-6,TGTGCCAGCAGAGACCAGGGGGCTGGGGCCAACGTCCTGACTTTC,CASRDQGAGANVLTF
NA,NA,TRBV30,15,TRBJ1-1,TGTGCCTGGAAGGAGGCACACCTCATATACACTGAAGCTTTCTTT,CAWKEAHLIYTEAFF
NA,TRBD1,TRBV5-1,17,TRBJ2-5,TGCGCCAGCAGCTCACAGCCGGGACAGGGGGCGAGGCAGACCCAGTACTTC,CASSSQPGQGARQTQYF
NA,TRBD1,TRBV7-6,15,TRBJ1-5,TGTGCCAGCAGCTCGGGGACAGGAGTGGGTCAGCCCCAGCATTTT,CASSSGTGVGQPQHF
NA,TRBD2,TRBV4-1,17,TRBJ2-5,TGCGCCAGCAGCCAAGTCGCTCGGCGGGGGGGCCTAGTGACCCAGTACTTC,CASSQVARRGGLVTQYF
few,NA,TRBV7-2,14,TRBJ1-1,TGTGCCAGCAGCTTAGACCGGGAGAACACTGAAGCTTTCTTT,CASSLDRENTEAFF
NA,NA,TRBV29-1,14,TRBJ1-1,TGCAGTGCACACCCGGGGATCGGAAGCACTGAAGCTTTCTTT,CSAHPGIGSTEAFF
NA,NA,TRBV19,14,TRBJ1-5,TGTGCCAGTAGTATCATGACCGGAGGAAGGCCCCAGCATTTT,CASSIMTGGRPQHF
NA,NA,TRBV7-2,13,TRBJ2-5,TGTGCCAGCAGCTTACCGTCTAAAGAGACCCAGTACTTC,CASSLPSKETQYF
NA,NA,TRBV21-1,16,TRBJ1-2,TGTGCCAGCAGCAAAGATGGACAGCCCCTACGCTATGGCTACACCTTC,CASSKDGQPLRYGYTF
NA,NA,TRBV28,12,TRBJ1-5,TGTGCCAGCAGTTTATCGAGTAATCCCCAGCATTTT,CASSLSSNPQHF
NA,TRBD1,TRBV19,15,TRBJ1-3,TGTGCCAGTTCTCAGGGGGACAGCTCTGGAAACACCATATATTTT,CASSQGDSSGNTIYF
NA,NA,TRBV7-6,18,TRBJ2-2,TGTGCCAGCAGCTTAGCTCAGGGGATCGCAAAGAACACCGGGGAGCTGTTTTTT,CASSLAQGIAKNTGELFF
once,NA,TRBV5-1,14,TRBJ1-4,TGCGCCAGCAGCTCCGGACACTCCGGTGAAAAACTGTTTTTT,CASSSGHSGEKLFF
NA,NA,TRBV7-9,15,TRBJ2-7,TGTGCCAGCAGCGGAGGGACGGTTAGCTCCTACGAGCAGTACTTC,CASSGGTVSSYEQYF
once,NA,TRBV9,15,TRBJ1-5,TGTGCCAGCAGCGTAGACGGAGGGTCTAATCAGCCCCAGCATTTT,CASSVDGGSNQPQHF
once,NA,TRBV6-5,13,TRBJ2-2,TGTGCCAGCAGTTGGGGCATCACCGGGGAGCTGTTTTTT,CASSWGITGELFF
NA,NA,TRBV5-1,15,TRBJ2-2,TGCGCCAGCAGTACGGACAGCCATAACACCGGGGAGCTGTTTTTT,CASSTDSHNTGELFF
NA,NA,TRBV7-8,16,TRBJ2-3,TGTGCCAGCAGCCCCCGGGGAGGATCCAGCACAGATACGCAGTATTTT,CASSPRGGSSTDTQYF
NA,NA,TRBV7-9,15,TRBJ1-5,TGTGCCAGCAGCTCGGACAGAACCAGAGAGGGGCCCCAGCATTTT,CASSSDRTREGPQHF
many,NA,TRBV6-4,14,TRBJ2-2,TGTGCCAGCAGTGACTCGGGGGGAACCGGGGAGCTGTTTTTT,CASSDSGGTGELFF
NA,NA,TRBV7-2,12,TRBJ1-2,TGTGCCAGCGGGGAGGGTACTCCTGGCTACACCTTC,CASGEGTPGYTF